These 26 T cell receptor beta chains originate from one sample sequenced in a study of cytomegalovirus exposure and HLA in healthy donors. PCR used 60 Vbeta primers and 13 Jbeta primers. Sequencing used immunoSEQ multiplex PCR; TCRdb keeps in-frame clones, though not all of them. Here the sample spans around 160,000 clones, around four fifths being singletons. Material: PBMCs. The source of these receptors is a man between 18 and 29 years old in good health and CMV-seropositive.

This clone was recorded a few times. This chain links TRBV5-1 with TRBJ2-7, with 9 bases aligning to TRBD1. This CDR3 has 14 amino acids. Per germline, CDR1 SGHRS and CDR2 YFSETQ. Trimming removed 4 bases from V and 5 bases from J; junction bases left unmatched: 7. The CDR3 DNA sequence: TGCGCCAGCAGCCGGGGGACAGGGCCCCACGAGCAGTACTTC. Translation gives CASSRGTGPHEQYF.

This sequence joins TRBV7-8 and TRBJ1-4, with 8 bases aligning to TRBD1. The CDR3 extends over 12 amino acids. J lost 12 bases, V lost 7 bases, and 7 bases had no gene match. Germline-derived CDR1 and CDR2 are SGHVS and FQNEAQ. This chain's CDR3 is CASTTGGVELFF. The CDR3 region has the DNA TGTGCCAGCACCACAGGGGGGGTGGAACTGTTTTTT.

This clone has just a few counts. The CDR3 loop is CASSQDTAGHGNQPQHF. In DNA, the CDR3 is TGTGCCAGCAGCCAAGATACGGCGGGGCACGGCAATCAGCCCCAGCATTTT. The chain uses TRBV4-2 and TRBJ1-5; TRBD1 is a possible D gene (5 bases). The V gene lost 0 bases and the J gene lost 2 bases, with 14 bases spanning the gap. CDR1 and CDR2 (germline): LGHNA, YNFKEQ. The CDR3 has 17 residues.

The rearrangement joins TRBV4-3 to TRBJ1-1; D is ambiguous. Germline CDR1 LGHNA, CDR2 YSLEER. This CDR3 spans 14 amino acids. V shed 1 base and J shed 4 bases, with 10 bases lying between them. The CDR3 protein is CASSQGPTGTEAFF. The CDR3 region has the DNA TGCGCCAGCAGCCAAGGCCCGACGGGCACTGAAGCTTTCTTT.

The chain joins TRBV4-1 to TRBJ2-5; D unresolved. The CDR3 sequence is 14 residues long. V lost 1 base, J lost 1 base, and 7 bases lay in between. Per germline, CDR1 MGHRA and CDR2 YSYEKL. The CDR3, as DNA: TGCGCCAGCAGCCAAGTGGCCCTCCAAGAGACCCAGTACTTC. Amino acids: CASSQVALQETQYF.

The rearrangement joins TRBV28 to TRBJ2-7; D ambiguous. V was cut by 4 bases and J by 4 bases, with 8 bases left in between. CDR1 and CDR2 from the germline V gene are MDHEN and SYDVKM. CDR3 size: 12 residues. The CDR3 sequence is CASSSHLYEQYF. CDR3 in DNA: TGTGCCAGCAGTTCCCATTTGTACGAGCAGTACTTC.

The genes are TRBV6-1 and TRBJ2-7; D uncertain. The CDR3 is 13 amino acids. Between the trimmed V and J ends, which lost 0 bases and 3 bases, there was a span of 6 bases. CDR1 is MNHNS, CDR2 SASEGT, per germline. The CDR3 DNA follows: TGTGCCAGCAGTGAAGCGACTTTCTACGAGCAGTACTTC. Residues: CASSEATFYEQYF.

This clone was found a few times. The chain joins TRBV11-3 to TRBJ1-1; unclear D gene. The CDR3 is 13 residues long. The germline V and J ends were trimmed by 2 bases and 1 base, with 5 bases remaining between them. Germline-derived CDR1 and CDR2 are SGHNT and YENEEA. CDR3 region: CASSLYRNTEAFF. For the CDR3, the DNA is TGTGCCAGCAGCTTATATAGGAACACTGAAGCTTTCTTT.

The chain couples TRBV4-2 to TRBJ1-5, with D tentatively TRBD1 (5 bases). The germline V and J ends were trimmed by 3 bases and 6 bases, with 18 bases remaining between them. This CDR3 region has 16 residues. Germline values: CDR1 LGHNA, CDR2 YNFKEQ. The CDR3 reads CASSHTGRVGGQPQHF. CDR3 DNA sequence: TGTGCCAGCAGCCACACGGGGCGGGTGGGGGGTCAGCCCCAGCATTTT.

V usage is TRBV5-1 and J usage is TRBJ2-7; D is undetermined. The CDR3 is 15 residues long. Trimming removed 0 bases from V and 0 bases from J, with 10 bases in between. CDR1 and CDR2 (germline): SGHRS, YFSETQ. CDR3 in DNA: TGCGCCAGCAGCTTGGATAGCCAGAGCTCCTACGAGCAGTACTTC. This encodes CASSLDSQSSYEQYF.

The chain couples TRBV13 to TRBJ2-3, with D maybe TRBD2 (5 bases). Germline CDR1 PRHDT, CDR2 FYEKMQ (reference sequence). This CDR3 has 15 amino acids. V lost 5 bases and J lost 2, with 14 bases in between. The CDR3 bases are TGTGCCAGCAGCCCCGCCGGGAATGACACAGATACGCAGTATTTT. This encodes CASSPAGNDTDTQYF.

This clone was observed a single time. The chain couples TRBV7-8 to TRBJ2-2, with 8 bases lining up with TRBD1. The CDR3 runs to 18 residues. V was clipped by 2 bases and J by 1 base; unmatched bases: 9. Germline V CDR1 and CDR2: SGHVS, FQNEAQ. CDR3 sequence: CASSLWVLGQGNTGELFF. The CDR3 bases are TGTGCCAGCAGCTTATGGGTTCTTGGACAGGGGAACACCGGGGAGCTGTTTTTT.

The CDR3 DNA reads as TGTGCCAGCAGCGTAGGGGGCAGCTCTGGAAACACCATATATTTT. Translation: CASSVGGSSGNTIYF. The chain carries TRBV9 and TRBJ1-3, with D maybe TRBD1 (5 bases). Trimming cost V 0 bases and J 0 bases, with 7 bases left between them. The CDR3 is 15 residues long. CDR1 is SGDLS and CDR2 is YYNGEE in the germline V gene.

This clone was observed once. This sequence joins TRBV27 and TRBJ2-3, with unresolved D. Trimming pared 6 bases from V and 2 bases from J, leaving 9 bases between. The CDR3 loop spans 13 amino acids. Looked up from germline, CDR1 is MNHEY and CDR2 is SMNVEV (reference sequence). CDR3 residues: CASRATFTDTQYF. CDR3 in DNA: TGTGCCAGCAGGGCCACATTCACAGATACGCAGTATTTT.

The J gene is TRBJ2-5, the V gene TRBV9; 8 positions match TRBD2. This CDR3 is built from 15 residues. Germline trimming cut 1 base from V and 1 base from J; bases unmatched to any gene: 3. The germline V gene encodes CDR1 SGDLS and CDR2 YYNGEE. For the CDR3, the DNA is TGTGCCAGCAGCGTATCCGGGGGGGCCCAAGAGACCCAGTACTTC. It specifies CASSVSGGAQETQYF.

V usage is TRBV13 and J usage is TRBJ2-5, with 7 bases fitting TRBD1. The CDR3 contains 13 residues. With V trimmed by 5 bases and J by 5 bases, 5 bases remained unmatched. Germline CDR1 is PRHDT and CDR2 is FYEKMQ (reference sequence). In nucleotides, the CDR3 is TGTGCCAGCAGCCGTGACAGGGTGGAGACCCAGTACTTC. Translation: CASSRDRVETQYF.

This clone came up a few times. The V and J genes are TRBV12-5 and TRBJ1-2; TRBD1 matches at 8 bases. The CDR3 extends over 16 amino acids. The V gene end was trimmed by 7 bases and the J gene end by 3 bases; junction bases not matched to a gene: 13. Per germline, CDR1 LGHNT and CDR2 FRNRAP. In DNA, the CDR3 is TGTGCTAGTGCCCTGGGACAGGTTTTAAGGGACTATGGCTACACCTTC. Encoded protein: CASALGQVLRDYGYTF.

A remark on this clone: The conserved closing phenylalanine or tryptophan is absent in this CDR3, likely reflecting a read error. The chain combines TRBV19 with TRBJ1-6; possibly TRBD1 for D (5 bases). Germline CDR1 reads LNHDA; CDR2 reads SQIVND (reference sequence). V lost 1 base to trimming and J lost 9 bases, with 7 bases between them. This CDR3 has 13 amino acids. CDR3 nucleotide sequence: TGTGCCAGTAGTATAGTCGGGGGTTCACCCCTCCACCTT. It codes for CASSIVGGSPLHL.

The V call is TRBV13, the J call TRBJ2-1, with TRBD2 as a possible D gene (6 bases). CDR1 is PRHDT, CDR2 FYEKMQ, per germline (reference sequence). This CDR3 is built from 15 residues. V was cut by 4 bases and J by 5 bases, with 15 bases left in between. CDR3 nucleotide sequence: TGTGCCAGCAGCTCCAAGACTAGTGAGAACAATGAGCAGTTCTTC. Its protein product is CASSSKTSENNEQFF.

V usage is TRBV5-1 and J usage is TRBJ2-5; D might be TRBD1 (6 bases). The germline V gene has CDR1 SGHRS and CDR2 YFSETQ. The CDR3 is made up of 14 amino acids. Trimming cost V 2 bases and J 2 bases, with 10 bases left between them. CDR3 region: CASSLQGLQETQYF. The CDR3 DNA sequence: TGCGCCAGCAGCTTACAGGGTCTACAAGAGACCCAGTACTTC.

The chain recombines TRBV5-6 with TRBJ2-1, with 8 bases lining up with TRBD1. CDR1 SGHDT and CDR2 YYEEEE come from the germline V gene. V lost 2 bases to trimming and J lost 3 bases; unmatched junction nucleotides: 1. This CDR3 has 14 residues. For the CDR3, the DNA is TGTGCCAGCAGCTTCGGACAGGGCTACAATGAGCAGTTCTTC. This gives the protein CASSFGQGYNEQFF.

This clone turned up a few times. CDR3 sequence: CASSLAASGMYNEQFF. In DNA form, the CDR3 reads TGTGCCAGCAGCTTAGCGGCTAGCGGGATGTACAATGAGCAGTTCTTC. V gene TRBV7-6 combines with J gene TRBJ2-1, with 9 positions matching TRBD2. Germline V gene lookup returns CDR1 SGHVS and CDR2 FNYEAQ. The CDR3 is 16 residues long. With 0 bases clipped from V and 4 bases from J, the junction kept 4 bases outside the gene matches.

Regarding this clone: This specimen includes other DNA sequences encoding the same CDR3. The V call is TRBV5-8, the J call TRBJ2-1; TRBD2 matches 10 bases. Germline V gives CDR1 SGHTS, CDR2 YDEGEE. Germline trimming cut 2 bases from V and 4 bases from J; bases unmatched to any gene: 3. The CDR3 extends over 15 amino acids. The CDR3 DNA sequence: TGTGCCAGCAGCTTAGGACTAGCGGCATACAATGAGCAGTTCTTC. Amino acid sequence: CASSLGLAAYNEQFF.

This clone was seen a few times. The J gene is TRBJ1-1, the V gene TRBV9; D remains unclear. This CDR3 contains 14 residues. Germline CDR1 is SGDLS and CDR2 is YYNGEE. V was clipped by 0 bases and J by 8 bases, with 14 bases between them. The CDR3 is CASSVADAGLEAFF. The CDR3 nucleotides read TGTGCCAGCAGCGTAGCGGATGCAGGCCTAGAAGCTTTCTTT.

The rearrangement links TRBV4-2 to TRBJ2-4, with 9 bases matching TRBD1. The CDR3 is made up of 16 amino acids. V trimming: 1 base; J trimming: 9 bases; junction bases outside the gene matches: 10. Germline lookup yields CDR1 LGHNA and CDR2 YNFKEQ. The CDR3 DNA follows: TGTGCCAGCAGCCAAGGATCATGGGACAGGGAAGGCATTCAGTACTTC. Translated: CASSQGSWDREGIQYF.

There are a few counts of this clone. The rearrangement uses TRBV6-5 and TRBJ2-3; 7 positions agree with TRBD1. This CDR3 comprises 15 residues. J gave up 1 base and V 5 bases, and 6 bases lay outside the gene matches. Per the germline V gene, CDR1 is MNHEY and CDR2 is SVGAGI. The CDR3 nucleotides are TGTGCCAGCAGTGACTGGGACAGCCGCACAGATACGCAGTATTTT. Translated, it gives CASSDWDSRTDTQYF.